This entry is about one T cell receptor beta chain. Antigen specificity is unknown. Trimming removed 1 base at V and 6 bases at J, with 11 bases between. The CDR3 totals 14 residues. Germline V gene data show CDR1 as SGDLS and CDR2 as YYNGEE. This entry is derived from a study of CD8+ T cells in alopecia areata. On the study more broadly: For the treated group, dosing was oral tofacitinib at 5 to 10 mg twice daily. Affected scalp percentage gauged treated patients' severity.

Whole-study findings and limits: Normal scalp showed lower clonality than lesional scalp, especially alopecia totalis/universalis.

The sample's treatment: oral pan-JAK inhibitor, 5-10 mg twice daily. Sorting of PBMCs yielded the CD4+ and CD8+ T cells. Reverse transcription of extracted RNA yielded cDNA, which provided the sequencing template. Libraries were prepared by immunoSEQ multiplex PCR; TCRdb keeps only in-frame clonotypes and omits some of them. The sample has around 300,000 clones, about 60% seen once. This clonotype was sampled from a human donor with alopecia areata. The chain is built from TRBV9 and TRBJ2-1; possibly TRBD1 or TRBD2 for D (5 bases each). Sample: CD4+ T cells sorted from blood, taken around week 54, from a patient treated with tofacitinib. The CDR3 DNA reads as TGTGCCAGCAGCGTATCTCCGGGACCCAATGAGCAGTTCTTC. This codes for CASSVSPGPNEQFF. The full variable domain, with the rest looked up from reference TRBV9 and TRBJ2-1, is DSGVTQTPKHLITATGQRVTLRCSPRSGDLSVYWYQQSLDQGLQFLIQYYNGEERAKGNILERFSAQQFPDLHSELNLSSLELGDSALYFCASSVSPGPNEQFFGPGTRLTVL.